The next 31 T cell receptor beta chains were all read from a single sample in a study of post-analysis software for immune sequencing data. Notes on the study in general: Higher frequency in patients than in controls was seen for a handful of TRBV segments, with TRBV5-6, TRBV5-1 and TRBV20-1 among them.

These receptors' targets are unknown. cDNA libraries for TCR beta contained unique molecular identifiers. A single record per CDR3 protein comes from TCRdb applying MiXCR to the PCR reads. Among about 170,000 distinct CDR3 sequences listed, around 30% were seen once. The sequenced material came from blood. The receptor source for this set is a girl aged 5-17 years with multiple sclerosis.

This clonotype was detected ten times or more. This sequence joins TRBV4-1 and TRBJ2-1; D gene unclear. V was pared by 2 bases and J by 2 bases, with 10 bases between. The CDR3 spans 15 residues. CDR1 MGHRA and CDR2 YSYEKL come from the germline V gene. The CDR3 nucleotides read TGCGCCAGCAGCCAAATTGCGGACGCCTACAATGAGCAGTTCTTC. Its protein is CASSQIADAYNEQFF.

This clonotype was seen many times. The rearrangement uses TRBV7-2 and TRBJ2-3; D remains unclear. The germline V and J ends were trimmed by 0 bases and 0 bases, with 13 bases remaining between them. Germline assignment: CDR1 SGHTA and CDR2 FQGNSA. This CDR3 is built from 17 residues. The CDR3: CASSLAPAATSTDTQYF. CDR3 nucleotides: TGTGCCAGCAGCTTAGCCCCGGCAGCAACTAGCACAGATACGCAGTATTTT.

Of note for this clonotype: This could be a read error, since a much larger clone is one nucleotide away. The chain employs TRBV7-3 and TRBJ2-1; TRBD2 matches at 7 bases. The germline gives CDR1 SGHTA, CDR2 FQGTGA. This CDR3 contains 16 residues. CDR3 in DNA: TGTGCCGGCAGCTTATCTAGCGGAGCTTCCTACAATGAGCAGTTCTTC. It yields the protein CAGSLSSGASYNEQFF. Full variable domain (remainder filled in from reference TRBV7-3 and TRBJ2-1): GAGVSQTPSNKVTEKGKYVELRCDPISGHTALYWYRQSLGQGPEFLIYFQGTGAADDSGLPNDRFFAVRPEGSVSTLKIQRTERGDSAVYLCAGSLSSGASYNEQFFGPGTRLTVL.

Worth noting for this clonotype: This may be a read error, as it is one base from a much larger clone. This sequence joins TRBV7-8 and TRBJ2-7; D remains ambiguous. Trimming took 1 base from V and 2 from J, leaving 9 bases between them. The germline CDR1 and CDR2 sequences are SGHVS and FQNEAQ. The CDR3 extends over 14 amino acids. The CDR3, as DNA: TGTGCCAGCAGCTTAGGTGGCGTCACCTACGAGCAGTACTTC. This sequence encodes CASSLGGVTYEQYF.

As to this clonotype: A much larger clone lies a single base off, so this may be a read error. The J gene is TRBJ2-5, the V gene TRBV7-9; 7 nucleotides align to TRBD1. The better agreement between TRBJ2-7 and the DNA end casts doubt on the J call. Germline V gene data show CDR1 as SEHNR and CDR2 as FQNEAQ (reference sequence). CDR3 length equals 13 residues. As DNA, the CDR3 is TGTGCCGGCACTCAGGGACAGTTCTACGAGCAGTACTTC. Residues: CAGTQGQFYEQYF.

The gene calls are TRBV7-2 and TRBJ1-1; D remains ambiguous. Trimming stripped 0 bases from V and 6 bases from J, with 8 bases between. The CDR3 sequence is 13 residues long. Germline CDR1 and CDR2: SGHTA and FQGNSA. As DNA, the CDR3 is TGTGCCAGCAGCTTAGCCGCCCGGGCTGAAGCTTTCTTT. This translates into CASSLAARAEAFF.

This clonotype was observed a handful of times. The gene calls are TRBV10-3 and TRBJ2-7; no firm D call. The CDR3 is 13 residues long. The V and J ends lost 6 bases and 5 bases respectively, with 14 bases between them. The germline gives CDR1 ENHRY, CDR2 SYGVKD. The DNA of the CDR3 is TGTGCCATCAGCCCAAGTAACGACAACGAGCAGTACTTC. Amino acids: CAISPSNDNEQYF.

The rearrangement uses TRBV11-2 and TRBJ2-3; the match to TRBD2 covers 10 bases. With V trimmed by 1 base and J by 0 bases, 22 bases remained unmatched. The CDR3 contains 23 residues. The germline V gene has CDR1 SGHAT and CDR2 FQNNGV. The CDR3 protein is CASSLGTGLPRAGGPPSTDTQYF. CDR3 coding DNA: TGTGCCAGCAGCTTAGGGACAGGCCTCCCTAGAGCGGGAGGGCCCCCTAGCACAGATACGCAGTATTTT.

V is TRBV20-1 and J is TRBJ1-2; D unresolved. Germline assignment: CDR1 DFQATT and CDR2 SNEGSKA (reference sequence). The ends were cut back, 0 bases at V and 5 bases at J, with 19 bases in the middle. The CDR3 totals 16 residues. The chain's CDR3 is CSARDGRALLTYGYTF. CDR3 bases: TGCAGTGCTAGAGATGGACGGGCCTTATTGACGTATGGCTACACCTTC.

V is TRBV29-1 and J is TRBJ2-7, with a weak D call TRBD1 (5 bases). The CDR3 spans 12 residues. Trimming cost V 3 bases and J 5 bases, with 11 bases left between them. Germline loops: CDR1 SQVTM, CDR2 ANQGSEA. CDR3 loop: CSVDQGIHEQYF. CDR3 bases: TGCAGCGTTGATCAGGGAATCCACGAGCAGTACTTC.

The chain combines TRBV2 with TRBJ2-1; D gene uncertain. Germline V gene data show CDR1 as SNHLY and CDR2 as FYNNEI. The CDR3 sequence is 13 residues long. Trimming removed 3 bases from V and 5 bases from J, with 8 bases in between. The CDR3 is CASSEAAHNEQFF. The CDR3 region has the DNA TGTGCCAGCAGTGAGGCAGCCCACAATGAGCAGTTCTTC.

This clonotype was seen repeatedly, ten times or more. The chain joins TRBV11-2 to TRBJ2-1; no firm D call. In germline, CDR1 is SGHAT, CDR2 FQNNGV. The CDR3 covers 16 residues. Deletions cut 0 bases from V and 5 bases from J, with 14 bases between. CDR3 loop: CASSLDLASFNNEQFF. The CDR3 nucleotides are TGTGCCAGCAGCTTAGATCTGGCCAGCTTCAACAATGAGCAGTTCTTC.

This sequence joins TRBV12-3 or TRBV12-4 and TRBJ1-1; TRBD1 is a possible D gene (6 bases). The CDR3 has 14 residues. Trimming removed 6 bases from V and 6 bases from J, with 17 bases in between. CDR3 sequence: CASRRKTGFAEAFF. The DNA for the CDR3 is TGTGCCAGCAGGCGAAAAACAGGGTTCGCTGAAGCTTTCTTT.

The sample holds many counts of this clonotype. The chain recombines TRBV6-5 with TRBJ1-2; D not certain. The CDR3 spans 14 residues. The V gene lost 5 bases and the J gene lost 4 bases, with 14 bases spanning the gap. In germline, CDR1 is MNHEY, CDR2 SVGAGI. Here the CDR3 reads CASSTRPPSYGYTF. The CDR3 DNA reads TGTGCCAGCAGTACCCGACCGCCTAGCTATGGCTACACCTTC.

In regard to this clonotype: The junction departs from germline at one end; a sequencing error may be responsible. V is TRBV29-1 and J is TRBJ2-1; the D is unclear. The CDR3 has 13 residues. CDR1 and CDR2 from the germline V gene are SQVTM and ANQGSEA. Here the CDR3 reads CSVEILPRNEQLF. The CDR3 DNA follows: TGCAGCGTTGAAATCCTACCGCGAAATGAGCAGCTCTTC.

The chain has TRBV12-3 or TRBV12-4 and TRBJ2-7; maybe TRBD2 (6 bases). The J call may be wrong; the DNA end is better matched by TRBJ2-4. The CDR3 runs to 16 residues. The CDR3 sequence: CASSFAGGAIGNIQYF. The CDR3, as DNA: TGTGCCAGCAGCTTTGCGGGCGGGGCGATCGGAAACATTCAGTACTTC.

This clonotype occurred a few times. The rearrangement links TRBV24-1 to TRBJ1-1; no clear D. From germline, CDR1 is KGHDR and CDR2 SFDVKD. Trimming cost V 4 bases and J 5 bases, with 13 bases left between them. The length of the CDR3 is 14 residues. The CDR3 DNA is TGTGCCACCAGTGAAGTAGGAGGTTCGACTGAAGCTTTCTTT. Encoded protein: CATSEVGGSTEAFF.

Many counts were recorded for this clonotype. CDR3 bases: TGTGCCAGCAGTTTCTCTTTCTCGGGCAGCTCTAGCACAGATACGCAGTATTTT. This sequence encodes CASSFSFSGSSSTDTQYF. The rearrangement links TRBV12-3 or TRBV12-4 to TRBJ2-3; D gene unclear. The length of the CDR3 is 18 residues. Deletions cut 3 bases from V and 0 bases from J, with 19 bases between.

This clonotype was picked up many times. This chain joins TRBV24-1 and TRBJ2-7; 7 bases map to TRBD1. This CDR3 contains 11 residues. CDR1 KGHDR and CDR2 SFDVKD come from the germline V gene. J was trimmed by 2 bases and V by 10 bases; bases with no gene match: 1. This CDR3 reads CATGTAYEQYF. CDR3 in DNA: TGTGCCACTGGGACAGCCTACGAGCAGTACTTC.

This clonotype was observed many times. This chain links TRBV29-1 with TRBJ2-3; 11 bases fit TRBD2. V was clipped by 7 bases and J by 3 bases; unmatched bases: 9. The CDR3 totals 15 residues. Germline CDR1 SQVTM, CDR2 ANQGSEA. The CDR3 sequence is CSALLAGEGTDTQYF. The CDR3 region has the DNA TGCAGCGCCCTACTAGCGGGAGAGGGGACAGATACGCAGTATTTT.

The CDR3: CASSPVPDRWGYTF. DNA of the CDR3: TGTGCCAGCAGCCCCGTCCCCGATCGTTGGGGCTACACCTTC. The chain combines TRBV11-1 with TRBJ1-2; no firm D call. This CDR3 spans 14 amino acids. Between the trimmed V and J ends, which lost 5 bases and 8 bases, there was a span of 18 bases. The germline V gene has CDR1 SGHAT and CDR2 FQDESV (reference sequence). Complete variable domain (other parts from reference TRBV11-1 and TRBJ1-2): EAEVAQSPRYKITEKSQAVAFWCDPISGHATLYWYRQILGQGPELLVQFQDESVVDDSQLPKDRFSAERLKGVDSTLKIQPAELGDSAMYLCASSPVPDRWGYTFGSGTRLTVV.

Many counts were recorded for this clonotype. The CDR3 protein is CASSLWGRSGANVLTF. For the CDR3, the DNA is TGTGCCAGCAGTTTATGGGGGCGCTCTGGGGCCAACGTCCTGACTTTC. This chain links TRBV27 with TRBJ2-6; weak D call: TRBD1 (6 bases). Germline V gene data show CDR1 as MNHEY and CDR2 as SMNVEV (reference sequence). CDR3 length equals 16 residues. With 1 base removed from V and 0 bases from J, the gap between germline ends came to 7 bases.

V is TRBV5-8 and J is TRBJ1-5; TRBD1 aligns across 7 bases. The CDR3 extends over 15 amino acids. Germline V gene sequence: CDR1 SGHTS, CDR2 YDEGEE. The V and J ends lost 4 bases and 5 bases, in that order; junction bases with no gene match: 9. The CDR3 DNA reads as TGTGCCAGCAGCGTGGGAAGGGGGCAACATCAGCCCCAGCATTTT. This encodes CASSVGRGQHQPQHF.

As concerns this clonotype: This may arise from a read error, as a much more abundant clone is one base away. V and J are TRBV2 and TRBJ2-7; possibly TRBD1 or TRBD2 for D (5 bases each). The CDR3 extends over 14 amino acids. Trimming shortened V by 7 bases and J by 0 bases, and 13 bases separated the two germline ends. CDR1 is SNHLY and CDR2 is FYNNEI in the germline V gene. The CDR3 sequence is CASIGTYLSYEQYF. The CDR3 DNA reads TGTGCCAGCATTGGGACGTATCTCTCCTACGAGCAGTACTTC.

The chain combines TRBV6-5 with TRBJ2-1; TRBD2 matches at 8 bases. Germline V gene sequence: CDR1 MNHEY, CDR2 SVGAGI. The ends lost 1 base at V and 3 bases at J; junction bases unmatched: 8. This CDR3 has 17 residues. CDR3 nucleotide sequence: TGTGCCAGCAGTTACTTCCCCGGGACTAGACGCTACAATGAGCAGTTCTTC. It codes for CASSYFPGTRRYNEQFF.

The chain couples TRBV15 to TRBJ1-2; 8 bases align to TRBD1. V shed 0 bases and J 6 bases; nucleotides not matched to a gene: 6. Per germline, CDR1 LNHNV and CDR2 YYDKDF (reference sequence). This CDR3 contains 15 residues. This CDR3 is CATSREDRVSDGYTF. DNA for the CDR3: TGTGCCACCAGCAGAGAGGACAGGGTCTCGGATGGCTACACCTTC.

This clonotype has at least ten counts. V usage is TRBV7-8 and J usage is TRBJ2-7, with unresolved D. The ends were cut back, 1 base at V and 4 bases at J, with 14 bases in the middle. CDR3 length: 15 amino acids. Germline V gene data show CDR1 as SGHVS and CDR2 as FQNEAQ. CDR3 sequence (DNA): TGTGCCAGCAGCTTAGTTCCGTCCACTTCTTACGAGCAGTACTTC. It specifies CASSLVPSTSYEQYF. Drawing the rest from reference TRBV7-8 and TRBJ2-7, the complete variable domain is GAGVSQSPRYKVAKRGQDVALRCDPISGHVSLFWYQQALGQGPEFLTYFQNEAQLDKSGLPSDRFFAERPEGSVSTLKIQRTQQEDSAVYLCASSLVPSTSYEQYFGPGTRLTVT.

This clonotype was counted only a few times. The chain employs TRBV7-9 and TRBJ1-2; a weak D match, TRBD1 (5 bases). The CDR3 covers 15 residues. The germline V gene encodes CDR1 SEHNR and CDR2 FQNEAQ (reference sequence). V lost 5 bases, J lost 3 bases, and 16 bases lay in between. The CDR3 loop reads CASSEGDRAYYGYTF. Here the CDR3 DNA reads TGTGCCAGCAGCGAAGGGGACCGAGCTTACTATGGCTACACCTTC.

This chain links TRBV28 with TRBJ1-1; 7 positions match TRBD1. The CDR3 totals 16 residues. Germline lookup yields CDR1 MDHEN and CDR2 SYDVKM. Trimming cost V 7 bases and J 0 bases; bases outside gene matches: 11. Here the CDR3 DNA reads TGTGCCAGCACCGTTAGAGGGGACAGCATGAACACTGAAGCTTTCTTT. It encodes CASTVRGDSMNTEAFF.

The chain carries TRBV7-8 and TRBJ2-3, with 7 nucleotides matching TRBD2. CDR3 length equals 14 residues. J gave up 7 bases and V 5 bases, and 9 bases lay outside the gene matches. Per germline, CDR1 SGHVS and CDR2 FQNEAQ. The DNA of the CDR3 is TGTGCCAGCAGCCCGCGGGAGCCGCTGAATACGCAGTATTTT. Amino acids: CASSPREPLNTQYF.

This clonotype was found a few times. This chain joins TRBV20-1 and TRBJ2-3, with unresolved D. The CDR3 has 12 residues. V lost 1 base, J lost 6 bases, and 8 bases lay in between. Germline CDR1 DFQATT, CDR2 SNEGSKA (reference sequence). CDR3 region: CSARGSGDTQYF. In nucleotides, the CDR3 is TGCAGTGCTAGAGGTTCAGGTGATACGCAGTATTTT.